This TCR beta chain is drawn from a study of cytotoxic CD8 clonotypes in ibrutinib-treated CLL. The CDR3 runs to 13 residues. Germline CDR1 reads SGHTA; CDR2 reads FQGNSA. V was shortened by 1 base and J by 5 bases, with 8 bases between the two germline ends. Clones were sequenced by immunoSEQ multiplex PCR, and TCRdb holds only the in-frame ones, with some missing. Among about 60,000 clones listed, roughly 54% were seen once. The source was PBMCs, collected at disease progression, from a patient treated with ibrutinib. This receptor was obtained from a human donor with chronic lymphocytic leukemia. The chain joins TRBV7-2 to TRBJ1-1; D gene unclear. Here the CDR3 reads CASSLGEETEAFF. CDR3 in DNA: TGTGCCAGCAGCTTAGGGGAGGAAACTGAAGCTTTCTTT.